The next 21 T cell receptor beta chains were all read from a single sample in a study of shared clonotypes between healthy human individuals. The repertoire was sequenced with immunoSEQ multiplex PCR; TCRdb's copy has only in-frame clones and lacks some. The sample shows some 1.1 million clones, approximately 80% of them seen only once. Sequencing was done on a sample of memory CD4+ T cells from PBMCs. The sample's subset: CD45RA-negative fraction. These receptor sequences come from a young man in good health. Some clones in this sample may be carry-over from other donors' samples.

The gene calls are TRBV5-4 and TRBJ2-7; D possibly corresponds to TRBD2 (6 bases). V was shortened by 4 bases and J by 3 bases, with 20 bases between the two germline ends. Germline-derived CDR1 and CDR2 are SGHNT and YYREEE (reference sequence). The CDR3 is 16 residues long. The CDR3: CASSDPRDSDHYEQYF. The CDR3 DNA reads TGTGCCAGCAGCGACCCCCGGGACTCGGACCACTACGAGCAGTACTTC.

V gene TRBV5-5 combines with J gene TRBJ2-4; D tentatively fits TRBD1 or TRBD2 (5 bases each). The CDR3 extends over 11 amino acids. Trimming pared 4 bases from V and 14 bases from J, leaving 13 bases between. Germline values: CDR1 SGHKS, CDR2 YYEKEE (reference sequence). The CDR3 region is CASSLQVREYF. The CDR3 region has the DNA TGTGCCAGCAGCCTACAGGTGCGGGAGTACTTC.

This clone has a single count. The genes are TRBV2 and TRBJ1-2; TRBD1 is a possible D gene (5 bases). CDR3 length: 14 amino acids. CDR1 is SNHLY and CDR2 is FYNNEI in the germline V gene. The V gene lost 6 bases and the J gene lost 7 bases, with 18 bases spanning the gap. The DNA for the CDR3 is TGTGCCAGCAGCGACGGGACCCAGGCGGGTGGCTACACCTTC. Amino acids: CASSDGTQAGGYTF.

The rearrangement uses TRBV20-1 and TRBJ2-5; no firm D call. The CDR3 runs 11 residues. Germline V gene sequence: CDR1 DFQATT, CDR2 SNEGSKA (reference sequence). V was cut by 3 bases and J by 1 base, with 3 bases left in between. CDR3 loop: CSASSQETQYF. DNA of the CDR3: TGCAGTGCTAGTAGCCAAGAGACCCAGTACTTC.

The chain uses TRBV6-1 and TRBJ1-2; 9 bases fit TRBD1. With V trimmed by 5 bases and J by 5 bases, 9 bases remained unmatched. The CDR3 loop spans 15 amino acids. Germline V gives CDR1 MNHNS, CDR2 SASEGT. The CDR3 region is CASSPRTGASYGYTF. CDR3 DNA sequence: TGTGCCAGCAGTCCCCGGACAGGGGCTTCATATGGCTACACCTTC.

As to this clone: At the DNA level, this CDR3 is encoded by other sequences in the same sample as well. This chain links TRBV19 with TRBJ1-2; D unclear. Germline loops: CDR1 LNHDA, CDR2 SQIVND (reference sequence). This CDR3 comprises 15 residues. Trimming cost V 3 bases and J 2 bases, with 13 bases left between them. CDR3 nucleotide sequence: TGTGCCAGTAGTATTGGAGGTGGTGTCAACTATGGCTACACCTTC. It translates to CASSIGGGVNYGYTF.

This clone was recorded a few times. The chain is built from TRBV27 and TRBJ1-2; a possible D gene is TRBD1 (5 bases). Deletions cut 5 bases from V and 7 bases from J, with 20 bases between. The germline gives CDR1 MNHEY, CDR2 SMNVEV (reference sequence). The CDR3 loop spans 15 amino acids. In DNA, the CDR3 is TGTGCCAGCAGTCAACGACAGCTTTCACCGAGTGGCTACACCTTC. Its protein is CASSQRQLSPSGYTF.

The chain employs TRBV5-1 and TRBJ1-3; D remains unclear. The CDR3 runs 14 residues. The V gene lost 2 bases and the J gene lost 1 base, with 7 bases spanning the gap. Germline V lookup: CDR1 SGHRS, CDR2 YFSETQ. The chain's CDR3 is CASSFAVSGNTIYF. CDR3 nucleotides: TGCGCCAGCAGCTTCGCGGTTTCTGGAAACACCATATATTTT.

On this clone itself: The same CDR3 can be traced to other DNA sequences in this sample. The rearrangement joins TRBV5-1 to TRBJ2-5, with 8 nucleotides matching TRBD2. After removal of 2 bases from V and 4 bases from J, the junction contained 4 bases not matched to a gene. Per germline, CDR1 SGHRS and CDR2 YFSETQ. The CDR3 has 14 residues. The CDR3 region is CASSFGLAGETQYF. CDR3 DNA: TGCGCCAGCAGCTTTGGACTAGCAGGAGAGACCCAGTACTTC.

The chain carries TRBV28 and TRBJ2-3; 8 bases line up with TRBD1. This CDR3 contains 17 residues. From germline, CDR1 is MDHEN and CDR2 SYDVKM. The V gene end was trimmed by 6 bases and the J gene end by 2 bases; junction bases not matched to a gene: 13. The CDR3 reads CASRSNDRDRYTDTQYF. The CDR3, as DNA: TGTGCCAGCAGAAGCAATGACCGGGACAGGTACACAGATACGCAGTATTTT. Full variable domain (missing parts from reference TRBV28 and TRBJ2-3): DVKVTQSSRYLVKRTGEKVFLECVQDMDHENMFWYRQDPGLGLRLIYFSYDVKMKEKGDIPEGYSVSREKKERFSLILESASTNQTSMYLCASRSNDRDRYTDTQYFGPGTRLTVL.

The chain links TRBV19 to TRBJ2-1; a weak D match, TRBD2 (6 bases). Germline CDR1 is LNHDA and CDR2 is SQIVND (reference sequence). The CDR3 sequence is 12 residues long. With 3 bases removed from V and 9 bases from J, the gap between germline ends came to 9 bases. CDR3: CASSIMGGEQFF. The DNA for the CDR3 is TGTGCCAGTAGTATTATGGGGGGTGAGCAGTTCTTC. Full variable domain (rest looked up from reference TRBV19 and TRBJ2-1): DGGITQSPKYLFRKEGQNVTLSCEQNLNHDAMYWYRQDPGQGLRLIYYSQIVNDFQKGDIAEGYSVSREKKESFPLTVTSAQKNPTAFYLCASSIMGGEQFFGPGTRLTVL.

J is TRBJ2-3 and V is TRBV11-1; the D is unclear. Germline values: CDR1 SGHAT, CDR2 FQDESV (reference sequence). This CDR3 has 14 amino acids. Trimming stripped 5 bases from V and 0 bases from J, with 9 bases between. This CDR3 is CASSPQASTDTQYF. The CDR3 nucleotides read TGTGCCAGCAGCCCCCAAGCTAGCACAGATACGCAGTATTTT. Full variable domain (rest looked up from reference TRBV11-1 and TRBJ2-3): EAEVAQSPRYKITEKSQAVAFWCDPISGHATLYWYRQILGQGPELLVQFQDESVVDDSQLPKDRFSAERLKGVDSTLKIQPAELGDSAMYLCASSPQASTDTQYFGPGTRLTVL.

This chain links TRBV14 with TRBJ1-2; D possibly corresponds to TRBD1 (5 bases). The CDR3 is 15 residues long. With 4 bases removed from V and 0 bases from J, the gap between germline ends came to 12 bases. Per the germline V gene, CDR1 is SGHDN and CDR2 is FVKESK. CDR3 sequence reads: CASSLLGEANYGYTF. The CDR3 bases are TGTGCCAGCAGCCTTTTGGGGGAGGCTAACTATGGCTACACCTTC.

This clone was seen repeatedly, ten times or more. This sample also contains other DNA sequences that code for the same CDR3. This chain uses TRBV10-3 with TRBJ1-2; TRBD1 might be the D (5 bases). Trimming removed 7 bases from V and 3 bases from J, with 9 bases in between. Germline V CDR1 and CDR2: ENHRY, SYGVKD. CDR3 length: 12 amino acids. The CDR3 region is CAIMGGDYGYTF. The DNA for the CDR3 is TGTGCCATCATGGGGGGGGACTATGGCTACACCTTC.

This clone was detected a few times. The J gene is TRBJ1-4, the V gene TRBV5-6; TRBD1 agrees at 9 bases. Per the germline V gene, CDR1 is SGHDT and CDR2 is YYEEEE. V gave up 3 bases and J gave up 8 bases; unmatched junction bases: 8. This CDR3 region has 15 residues. The CDR3 is CASSSLQGAVEKLFF. The CDR3 DNA follows: TGTGCCAGCAGCTCCCTACAGGGGGCGGTGGAAAAACTGTTTTTT.

With respect to this clone: The sample has other DNA sequences that encode this CDR3 too. The chain combines TRBV5-1 with TRBJ1-4; no clear D. V was shortened by 5 bases and J by 2 bases, with 7 bases between the two germline ends. The CDR3 extends over 13 amino acids. Looked up from germline, CDR1 is SGHRS and CDR2 is YFSETQ. CDR3 residues: CASRRSTNEKLFF. CDR3 bases: TGCGCCAGCAGGAGGTCGACTAATGAAAAACTGTTTTTT.

This clone was picked up one time. A much larger clone lies a single base off, so this may be a read error. This chain links TRBV9 with TRBJ1-1, with TRBD1 matching over 8 bases. This CDR3 is 14 amino acids long. Losses at the gene ends were 3 bases for V and 1 base for J; bases not matched to a gene: 2. Per germline, CDR1 SGDLS and CDR2 YYNGEE. The CDR3 DNA is TGTGCCAGCAGCGGAGGGACAGGGAACACTGAAGCTTTCTTT. This gives the protein CASSGGTGNTEAFF.

The chain links TRBV5-1 to TRBJ2-2; D gene uncertain. Between the trimmed V and J ends, which lost 0 bases and 4 bases, there was a span of 4 bases. The CDR3 is 13 residues long. In germline, CDR1 is SGHRS, CDR2 YFSETQ. In nucleotides, the CDR3 is TGCGCCAGCAGCTTGGTTATCACCGGGGAGCTGTTTTTT. It is translated as CASSLVITGELFF.

The chain employs TRBV4-1 and TRBJ2-7; 7 positions agree with TRBD2. The CDR3 length is 15 residues. The germline V gene encodes CDR1 MGHRA and CDR2 YSYEKL. Trimming at V came to 2 bases and at J to 6 bases, leaving 10 bases not matched to a gene. The CDR3 loop is CASSQRDLAAGEQYF. Written as DNA, the CDR3 is TGCGCCAGCAGCCAAAGGGATCTAGCGGCAGGCGAGCAGTACTTC.

J is TRBJ2-7 and V is TRBV18; TRBD1 aligns across 7 bases. V dropped 4 bases and J dropped 2; count of bases not matched to a gene: 8. Germline V gene lookup returns CDR1 KGHSH and CDR2 LQKENI. The CDR3 consists of 15 residues. The CDR3, as DNA: TGTGCCAGCTCACTTGGACAGGTCCGAACCTACGAGCAGTACTTC. Translated, it gives CASSLGQVRTYEQYF.

The gene calls are TRBV7-2 and TRBJ2-7; D not certain. V lost 2 bases to trimming and J lost 2 bases, with 10 bases between them. This CDR3 is built from 14 residues. The germline V gene encodes CDR1 SGHTA and CDR2 FQGNSA. For the CDR3, the DNA is TGTGCCAGCAGCTTAACGGATATAGCCTACGAGCAGTACTTC. Translation gives CASSLTDIAYEQYF.